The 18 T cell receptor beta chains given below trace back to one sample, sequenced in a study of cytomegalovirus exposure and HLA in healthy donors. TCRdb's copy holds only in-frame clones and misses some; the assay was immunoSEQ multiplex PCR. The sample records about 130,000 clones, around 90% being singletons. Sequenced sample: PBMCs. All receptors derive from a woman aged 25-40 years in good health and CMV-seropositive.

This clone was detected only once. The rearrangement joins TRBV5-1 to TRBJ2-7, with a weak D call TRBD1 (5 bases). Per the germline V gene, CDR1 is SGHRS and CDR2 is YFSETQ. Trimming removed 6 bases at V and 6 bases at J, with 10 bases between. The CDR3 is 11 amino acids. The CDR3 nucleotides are TGCGCCAGCATTGGGGCGAGCGAGCAGTACTTC. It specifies CASIGASEQYF.

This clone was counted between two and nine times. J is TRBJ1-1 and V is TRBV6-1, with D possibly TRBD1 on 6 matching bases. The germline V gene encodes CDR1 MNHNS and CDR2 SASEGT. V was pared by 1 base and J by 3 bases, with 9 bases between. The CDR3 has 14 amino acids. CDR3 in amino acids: CASSEETGYTEAFF. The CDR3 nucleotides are TGTGCCAGCAGTGAAGAAACAGGGTACACTGAAGCTTTCTTT.

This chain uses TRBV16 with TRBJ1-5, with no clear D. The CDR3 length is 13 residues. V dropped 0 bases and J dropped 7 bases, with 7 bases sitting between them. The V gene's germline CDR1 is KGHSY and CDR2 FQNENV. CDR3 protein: CASSQSGRQPQHF. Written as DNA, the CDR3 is TGTGCCAGCAGCCAATCGGGCCGACAGCCCCAGCATTTT.

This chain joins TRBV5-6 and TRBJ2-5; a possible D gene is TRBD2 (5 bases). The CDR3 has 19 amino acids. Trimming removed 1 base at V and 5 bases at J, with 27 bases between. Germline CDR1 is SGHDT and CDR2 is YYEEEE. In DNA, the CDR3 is TGTGCCAGCAGCTTGTCCCTAGCCCGGATAGCCATGTTCCGCGAGACCCAGTACTTC. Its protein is CASSLSLARIAMFRETQYF.

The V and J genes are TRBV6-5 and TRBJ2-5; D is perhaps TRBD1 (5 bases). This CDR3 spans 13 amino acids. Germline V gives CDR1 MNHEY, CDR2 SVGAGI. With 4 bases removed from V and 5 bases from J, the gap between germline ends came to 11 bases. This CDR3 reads CASSSPGRETQYF. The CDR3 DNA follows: TGTGCCAGCAGTTCTCCAGGGCGGGAGACCCAGTACTTC.

CDR3 in amino acids: CASSAQGDEQYF. DNA for the CDR3: TGTGCCAGTAGTGCACAGGGGGACGAGCAGTACTTC. This chain links TRBV19 with TRBJ2-7; the match to TRBD1 covers 8 bases. The V and J ends lost 5 bases and 5 bases, in that order; junction bases with no gene match: 2. The CDR3 has 12 amino acids. Germline V CDR1 and CDR2: LNHDA, SQIVND (reference sequence).

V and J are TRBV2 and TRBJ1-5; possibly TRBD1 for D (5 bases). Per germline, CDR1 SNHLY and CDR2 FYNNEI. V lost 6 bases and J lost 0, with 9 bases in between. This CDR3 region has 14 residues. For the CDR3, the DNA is TGTGCCAGCAGCACCAGGGATAGCAATCAGCCCCAGCATTTT. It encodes CASSTRDSNQPQHF.

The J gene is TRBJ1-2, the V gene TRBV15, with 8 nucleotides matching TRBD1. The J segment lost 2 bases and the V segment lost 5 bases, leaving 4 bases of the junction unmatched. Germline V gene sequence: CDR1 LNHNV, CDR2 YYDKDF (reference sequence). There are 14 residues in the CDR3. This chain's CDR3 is CATSPRQGNYGYTF. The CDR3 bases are TGTGCCACCAGCCCACGACAGGGGAACTATGGCTACACCTTC. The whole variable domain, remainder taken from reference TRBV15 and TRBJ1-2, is DAMVIQNPRYQVTQFGKPVTLSCSQTLNHNVMYWYQQKSSQAPKLLFHYYDKDFNNEADTPDNFQSRRPNTSFCFLDIRSPGLGDTAMYLCATSPRQGNYGYTFGSGTRLTVV.

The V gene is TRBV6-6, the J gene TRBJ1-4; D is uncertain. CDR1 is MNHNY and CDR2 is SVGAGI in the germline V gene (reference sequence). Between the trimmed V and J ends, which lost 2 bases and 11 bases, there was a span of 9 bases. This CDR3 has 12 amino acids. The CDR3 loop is CASSYLVDKLFF. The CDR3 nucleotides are TGTGCCAGCAGTTACCTGGTAGATAAACTGTTTTTT.

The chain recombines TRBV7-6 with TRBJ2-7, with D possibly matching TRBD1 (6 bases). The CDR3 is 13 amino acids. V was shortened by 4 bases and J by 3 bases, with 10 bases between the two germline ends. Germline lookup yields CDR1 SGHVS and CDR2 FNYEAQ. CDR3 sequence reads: CASSSGTLYEQYF. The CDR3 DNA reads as TGTGCCAGCAGCTCGGGGACACTCTACGAGCAGTACTTC.

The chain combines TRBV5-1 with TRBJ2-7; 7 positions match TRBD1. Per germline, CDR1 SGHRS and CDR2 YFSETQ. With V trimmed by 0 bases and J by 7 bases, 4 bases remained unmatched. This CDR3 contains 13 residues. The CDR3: CASSLETGSEQYF. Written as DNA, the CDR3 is TGCGCCAGCAGCTTGGAGACAGGGTCTGAGCAGTACTTC.

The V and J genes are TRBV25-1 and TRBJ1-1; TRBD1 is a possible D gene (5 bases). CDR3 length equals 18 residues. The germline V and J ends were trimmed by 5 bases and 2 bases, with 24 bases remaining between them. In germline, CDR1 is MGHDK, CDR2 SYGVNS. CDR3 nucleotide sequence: TGTGCCAGCAGTCCACTACGGGGGAACGGTAGGTCAAACACTGAAGCTTTCTTT. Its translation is CASSPLRGNGRSNTEAFF.

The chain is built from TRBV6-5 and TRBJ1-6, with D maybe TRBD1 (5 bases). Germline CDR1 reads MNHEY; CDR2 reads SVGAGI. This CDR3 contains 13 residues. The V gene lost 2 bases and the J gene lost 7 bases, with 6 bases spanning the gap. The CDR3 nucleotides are TGTGCCAGCAGTTACCAGGGAAATTCACCCCTCCACTTT. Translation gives CASSYQGNSPLHF.

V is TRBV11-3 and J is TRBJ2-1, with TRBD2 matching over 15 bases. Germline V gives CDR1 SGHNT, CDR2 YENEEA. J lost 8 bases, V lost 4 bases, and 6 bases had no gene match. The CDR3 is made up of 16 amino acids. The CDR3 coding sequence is TGTGCCAGCAGCTCCCGGACTAGCGGGGGGGAGGATGAGCAGTTCTTC. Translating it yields CASSSRTSGGEDEQFF. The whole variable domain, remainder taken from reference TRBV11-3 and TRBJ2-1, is EAGVVQSPRYKIIEKKQPVAFWCNPISGHNTLYWYLQNLGQGPELLIRYENEEAVDDSQLPKDRFSAERLKGVDSTLKIQPAELGDSAVYLCASSSRTSGGEDEQFFGPGTRLTVL.

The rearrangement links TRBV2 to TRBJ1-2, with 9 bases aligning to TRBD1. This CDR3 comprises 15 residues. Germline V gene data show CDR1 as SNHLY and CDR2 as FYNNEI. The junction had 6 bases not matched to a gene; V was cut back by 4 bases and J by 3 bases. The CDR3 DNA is TGTGCCAGCAGTGGACAGGGGGTCCTCGACTATGGCTACACCTTC. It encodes CASSGQGVLDYGYTF. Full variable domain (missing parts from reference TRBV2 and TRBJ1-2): EPEVTQTPSHQVTQMGQEVILRCVPISNHLYFYWYRQILGQKVEFLVSFYNNEISEKSEIFDDQFSVERPDGSNFTLKIRSTKLEDSAMYFCASSGQGVLDYGYTFGSGTRLTVV.

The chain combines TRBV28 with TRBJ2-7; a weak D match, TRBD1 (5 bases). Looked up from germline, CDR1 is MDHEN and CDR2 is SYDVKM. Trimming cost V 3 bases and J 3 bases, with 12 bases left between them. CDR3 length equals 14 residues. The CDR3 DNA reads TGTGCCAGCAGTTTTAAAGGGGAAAGCTACGAGCAGTACTTC. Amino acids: CASSFKGESYEQYF.

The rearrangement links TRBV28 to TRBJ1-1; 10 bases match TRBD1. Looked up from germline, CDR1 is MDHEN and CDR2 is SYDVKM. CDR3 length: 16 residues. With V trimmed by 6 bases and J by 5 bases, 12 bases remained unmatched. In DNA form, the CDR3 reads TGTGCCAGCAGGATCCCTGACAGGGGGCGTTTGACTGAAGCTTTCTTT. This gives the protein CASRIPDRGRLTEAFF.

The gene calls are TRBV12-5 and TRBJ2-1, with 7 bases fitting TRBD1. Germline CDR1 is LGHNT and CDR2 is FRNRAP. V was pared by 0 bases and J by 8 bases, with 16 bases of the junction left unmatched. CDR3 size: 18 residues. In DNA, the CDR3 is TGTGCTAGTGGTTTGGTAGCCGACGGGGACAGTGTATGGGATGAGCAGTTCTTC. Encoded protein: CASGLVADGDSVWDEQFF.